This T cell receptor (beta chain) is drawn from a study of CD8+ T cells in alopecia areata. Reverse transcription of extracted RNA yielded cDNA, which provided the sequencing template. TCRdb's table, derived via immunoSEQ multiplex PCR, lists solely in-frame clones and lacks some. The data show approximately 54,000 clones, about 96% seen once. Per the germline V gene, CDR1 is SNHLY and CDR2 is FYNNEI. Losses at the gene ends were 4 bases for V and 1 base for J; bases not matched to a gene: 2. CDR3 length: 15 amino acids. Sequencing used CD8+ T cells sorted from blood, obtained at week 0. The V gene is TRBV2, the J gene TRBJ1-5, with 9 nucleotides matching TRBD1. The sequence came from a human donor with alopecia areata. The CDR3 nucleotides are TGTGCCAGCAGTGGGGACAGGGCAAGCAATCAGCCCCAGCATTTT. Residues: CASSGDRASNQPQHF.